This T cell receptor beta chain was profiled in a study of T-cell reconstitution after alpha-beta-depleted transplantation in children. The CDR3 covers 16 residues. V dropped 4 bases and J dropped 0; count of bases not matched to a gene: 3. CDR1 ENHRY and CDR2 SYGVKD come from the germline V gene. The study, taken as a whole, reports: Reported findings indicate that, about two months after transplant, alpha-beta T cells came from several hundred expanded clones, which were derived from non-depleted graft cells. Surviving recipient cells, namely T cells and thymic progenitors, were the source of high day-60 TCRbeta diversity in some patients. Newly generated T cells supplied most T-cell counts and diversity one year post-transplant.

It was with unique molecular identifiers that the TCRbeta library was prepared. A single record per CDR3 protein comes from TCRdb applying MiXCR to the PCR reads. This sample carries a few hundred thousand distinct CDR3 sequences, 24% of them seen once, and the ten largest clones take about 4.8%. Details on this clonotype: Antigen: not known.

This clonotype was sampled from a female patient between 2 and 15 years old who had a stem cell transplant for congenital amegakaryocytic thrombocytopenia, so the T cells may come from the graft donor. The sample consisted of PBMCs, mostly from graft donor cells, taken 360 days after TCRalphabeta/CD19-depleted stem cell transplant. The rearrangement joins TRBV10-3 to TRBJ2-3; 11 bases are shared with TRBD1. CDR3 nucleotide sequence: TGTGCCATCAGTGCCCGGGACAGGGGGAGCACAGATACGCAGTATTTT. Translating gives CAISARDRGSTDTQYF.